One sample yielded the 7 T cell receptor beta chains listed below, sequenced in a study of tumor and adjacent non-tumor tissue in lung cancer. TCRbeta libraries were built with three rounds of nested PCR, modified from ARM-PCR. TCRdb itself ran the multiplex PCR reads through MiXCR, one entry per CDR3 protein. The data hold 65,000 to 75,000 distinct CDR3 sequences, with around 73% observed a single time. The template was RNA from unsorted bulk tissue. The specimen was lung tumor tissue. Receptors were obtained from a man aged 55 to 70 with non-small cell lung cancer.

Comment on this clonotype: Mismatch with germline at one junction end may stem from a read error. The gene calls are TRBV5-6 and TRBJ2-1; possible D gene TRBD2, 6 bases. This CDR3 comprises 22 residues. Looked up from germline, CDR1 is SGHDT and CDR2 is YYEEEE. This CDR3 is CASSPPRGSSLASPLQYNEQFF. The CDR3 bases are TGTGCCAGCAGCCCGCCTCGGGGATCGAGTCTAGCGAGCCCGCTCCAATACAATGAGCAGTTCTTT.

This chain uses TRBV10-1 with TRBJ2-5; TRBD2 might be the D (5 bases). The CDR3 covers 14 residues. CDR1 WNHNN and CDR2 SYGVQD come from the germline V gene (reference sequence). With 2 bases removed from V and 5 bases from J, the gap between germline ends came to 12 bases. The CDR3 DNA follows: TGCGCCAGCAGTGAGACGGGAACCATGGAGACCCAGTACTTC. It specifies CASSETGTMETQYF.

Regarding this clonotype: Germline and junction disagree at one end, which may indicate a read error. The chain uses TRBV29-1 and TRBJ1-1; unclear D gene. The CDR3 is made up of 12 amino acids. Germline V gives CDR1 SQVTM, CDR2 ANQGSEA. CDR3 amino acids: CSVVPTNIETFF. CDR3 DNA: TGCAGCGTTGTGCCAACGAACATTGAAACTTTCTTT.

Comment on this clonotype: Mismatch with germline at one junction end may stem from a read error. V gene TRBV6-1 combines with J gene TRBJ2-7; D not certain. Per germline, CDR1 MNHNS and CDR2 SASEGT. CDR3 length: 11 amino acids. The CDR3 spells CASSENHEHCF. As DNA, the CDR3 is TGTGCCAGCAGTGAAAACCACGAGCACTGCTTC.

The chain carries TRBV6-5 and TRBJ2-7, with a weak D call TRBD1 (6 bases). Looked up from germline, CDR1 is MNHEY and CDR2 is SVGAGI. V lost 7 bases, J lost 2 bases, and 15 bases lay in between. This CDR3 has 14 amino acids. DNA of the CDR3: TGTGCCAGCAATCGACAGGACAGACCCTACGAGCAGTACTTC. Translation: CASNRQDRPYEQYF.

V gene TRBV12-3 or TRBV12-4 combines with J gene TRBJ2-1; 8 positions agree with TRBD2. The CDR3 length is 16 residues. Trimming cost V 7 bases and J 3 bases; bases outside gene matches: 11. The CDR3 here is CASTSSGSGFYNEQFF. Here the CDR3 DNA reads TGTGCCAGCACCTCCAGCGGGAGTGGTTTCTACAATGAGCAGTTCTTC.

This clonotype has just a few counts. A junction end diverges from the germline sequence, so it may reflect a read error. V is TRBV6-5 and J is TRBJ2-2; the match to TRBD2 covers 8 bases. The CDR3 totals 18 residues. The germline CDR1 and CDR2 sequences are MNHEY and SVGAGI. The chain's CDR3 is CASNYGRGGPSTAGELFF. CDR3 nucleotides: TGTGCTAGCAATTACGGTCGCGGGGGGCCATCCACGGCCGGGGAGCTGTTTTTT.